The sequence of this TCR beta chain was determined in a study of OX40 agonist ivuxolimab in advanced cancers. Turning to the overall study: The costimulatory receptor OX40 (CD134) was targeted by ivuxolimab, a fully human IgG2 agonistic monoclonal antibody. Patients were allowed to have had prior anti-PD-1, anti-PD-L1 or anti-CTLA-4 therapy, and around 40% of the dose-escalation patients had previously received checkpoint inhibitors. Partial responses occurred in three dose-escalation patients, of whom one had hepatocellular carcinoma and two had cutaneous melanoma. The point of sequencing TCRbeta in the periphery was to test whether ivuxolimab changed TCR sequence diversity and drove clonal T-cell expansion. A male proportion of about 79% and a mean age of around 60 years, ranging from 23 to 79, were recorded for the dose-escalation cohort. The paper reports the monotherapy dose-escalation portion (N ≈ 50 patients) of the phase I ivuxolimab trial. Among the 52 dose-escalation patients, about 20 had hepatocellular carcinoma, approximately 15 melanoma, 9 renal cell carcinoma and 9 head and neck cancer. Intravenous ivuxolimab was administered to patients every 2 weeks at six dose levels: 0.01, 0.1, 0.3, 1.5, 3 and 10 mg/kg.

What the research found in general, with its limitations: On average, CD8+ T cells showed more expanded clones than CD4+ T cells after ivuxolimab. In partial responders in the 0.1-3.0 mg/kg groups, normalized peripheral clonal expansion was found to be among the lowest, especially among CD8+ T cells. The antigen specificity of the clonally expanded peripheral T cells was not determined. At doses from 0.1 to 3.0 mg/kg, clonal expansion was seen in both CD4+ and CD8+ blood T cells between baseline and week 6. Low levels of normalized T-cell clonal expansion were also shown by some nonresponding patients.

As to this clone: The specificity of this receptor is unknown. It has no much larger one-base neighbor in the sample; base qualities were not kept.

Patients with autoimmune disease history or receiving systemic immunosuppression were excluded from the trial. Peripheral blood for TCR sequencing was collected from all dose cohorts at baseline, on cycle 4 day 1, and on cycle 7 day 1. The samples were taken from a phase I, first-in-human, multicenter, open-label dose-escalation trial of ivuxolimab. Adults with locally advanced or metastatic melanoma, renal cell carcinoma, hepatocellular carcinoma or head and neck squamous cell carcinoma were enrolled in the trial. Before TCR sequencing, CD4+ T cells and CD8+ T cells from peripheral blood were sorted into separate populations. Germline trimming: 4 bases from V, 4 bases from J; junction bases outside gene matches: 3. From the cysteine up to the phenylalanine, the CDR3 has a length of 14 residues. The kept DNA is CDR3 alone, 42 bases in frame from the first base. CDR1 and CDR2 are drawn from the germline V gene: SNHLY, FYNNEI.

To sequence the TCRbeta CDR3 region, genomic DNA was isolated from the sorted cells. The immunoSEQ Assay was used to sequence the TCRbeta CDR3 regions. TCRdb provides this immuneACCESS table in a form limited to in-frame rearrangements. Some clones are lacking; in checked studies, under half of them reflect an unresolved V gene, and why the rest are absent is not known. In all, the sample holds about 78,000 clones, and 92% of those were seen once. About 3% of the sample belongs to the ten largest clones. The chain joins TRBV2 to TRBJ1-5, with 8 bases matching TRBD1. This sequence was found in an adult with an advanced solid tumor such as melanoma, head and neck, liver or kidney cancer. The sample here was CD4+ or CD8+ T cells sorted from blood, taken in a trial of the OX40 agonist ivuxolimab. CDR3 sequence: CASSAGGWNQPQHF. The DNA reads as follows: TGTGCCAGCAGTGCAGGGGGCTGGAATCAGCCCCAGCATTTT. Reference TRBV2 and TRBJ1-5 genes cover what lies past the CDR3, so the full variable domain is EPEVTQTPSHQVTQMGQEVILRCVPISNHLYFYWYRQILGQKVEFLVSFYNNEISEKSEIFDDQFSVERPDGSNFTLKIRSTKLEDSAMYFCASSAGGWNQPQHFGDGTRLSIL.